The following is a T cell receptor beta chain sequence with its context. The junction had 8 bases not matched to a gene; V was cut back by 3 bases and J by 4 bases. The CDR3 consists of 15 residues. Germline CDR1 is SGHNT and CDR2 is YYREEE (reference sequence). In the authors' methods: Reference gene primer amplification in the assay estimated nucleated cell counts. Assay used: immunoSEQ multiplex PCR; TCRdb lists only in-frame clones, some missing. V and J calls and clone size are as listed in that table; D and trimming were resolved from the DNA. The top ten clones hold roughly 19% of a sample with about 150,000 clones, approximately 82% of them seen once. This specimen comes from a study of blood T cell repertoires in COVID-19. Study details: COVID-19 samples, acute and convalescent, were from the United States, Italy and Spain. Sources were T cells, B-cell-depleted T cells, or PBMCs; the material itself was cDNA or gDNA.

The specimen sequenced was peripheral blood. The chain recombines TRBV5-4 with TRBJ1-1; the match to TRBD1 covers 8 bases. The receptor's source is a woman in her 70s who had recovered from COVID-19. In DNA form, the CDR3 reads TGTGCCAGCAGCTCAGGGCAGGGGGCGGGCACTGAAGCTTTCTTT. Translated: CASSSGQGAGTEAFF.